Listed here are 14 T cell receptor beta chains from one sample, sequenced in a study of T cell repertoires in cytomegalovirus infection. TCRdb re-analysed the reads in MiXCR, keeping a single row per CDR3 protein. The repertoire holds about 740,000 distinct CDR3 sequences, with 35% to 45% as singletons. Sequencing was done on a sample of PBMCs. These receptors were collected from a human donor in good health (CMV status not recorded). Some clones in this sample may be carry-over from other donors' samples.

V is TRBV5-1 and J is TRBJ2-2, with D unresolved. V was trimmed by 7 bases and J by 4 bases, leaving 14 bases between them. Germline V gene lookup returns CDR1 SGHRS and CDR2 YFSETQ. The CDR3 runs 14 residues. The CDR3 loop is CASLLGTITGELFF. The CDR3 DNA is TGCGCCAGCCTGTTGGGTACAATCACCGGGGAGCTGTTTTTT.

The V and J genes are TRBV27 and TRBJ2-3; 8 bases agree with TRBD2. V was clipped by 3 bases and J by 1 base; unmatched bases: 15. Looked up from germline, CDR1 is MNHEY and CDR2 is SMNVEV (reference sequence). The CDR3 is 19 residues long. The CDR3 protein is CASSFSGVGGRPGTDTQYF. The CDR3, as DNA: TGTGCCAGCAGTTTCTCGGGTGTAGGCGGGAGGCCCGGCACAGATACGCAGTATTTT.

This clonotype was counted once. This rearrangement joins TRBV27 to TRBJ1-2; possibly TRBD1 for D (6 bases). Germline V gene lookup returns CDR1 MNHEY and CDR2 SMNVEV (reference sequence). This CDR3 has 14 residues. The V end lost 3 bases, the J end lost 5 bases, and 13 bases lay between the germline ends. Here the CDR3 reads CASSLAGALYGYTF. The CDR3 bases are TGTGCCAGCAGTTTGGCAGGGGCCCTATATGGCTACACCTTC.

This sequence joins TRBV19 and TRBJ2-6, with D hard to call. CDR3 length: 15 amino acids. Trimming pared 7 bases from V and 3 bases from J, leaving 13 bases between. Germline V gives CDR1 LNHDA, CDR2 SQIVND (reference sequence). This CDR3 reads CASNMGFGGANVLTF. In nucleotides, the CDR3 is TGTGCCAGTAATATGGGTTTCGGTGGGGCCAACGTCCTGACTTTC.

V and J are TRBV20-1 and TRBJ1-5; D is perhaps TRBD1 (6 bases). This CDR3 comprises 16 residues. The V gene lost 1 base and the J gene lost 3 bases, with 16 bases spanning the gap. Germline V gene data show CDR1 as DFQATT and CDR2 as SNEGSKA (reference sequence). The CDR3 coding sequence is TGCAGTGCTAGAGGGCAGGGGATGAGTCACAATCAGCCCCAGCATTTT. It codes for CSARGQGMSHNQPQHF.

This clonotype came up a few times. The rearrangement joins TRBV28 to TRBJ1-3, with 7 nucleotides matching TRBD1. Germline V lookup: CDR1 MDHEN, CDR2 SYDVKM. V shed 2 bases and J 8 bases; nucleotides not matched to a gene: 21. The CDR3 spans 19 residues. CDR3 nucleotide sequence: TGTGCCAGCAGTTTAAGCCAAATTAAAGTCGGTGACAGGGCATACACCATATATTTT. As protein: CASSLSQIKVGDRAYTIYF.

CDR3 DNA sequence: TGTGCCAGCAGCTTAGAATCGGGCAAGCAGTACTTC. Its protein is CASSLESGKQYF. The chain recombines TRBV7-9 with TRBJ2-5; no firm D call. V dropped 1 base and J dropped 11 bases, with 11 bases sitting between them. The V gene's germline CDR1 is SEHNR and CDR2 FQNEAQ (reference sequence). The CDR3 runs 12 residues.

This clonotype showed up many times. The J gene is TRBJ2-1, the V gene TRBV7-8; 7 bases match TRBD1. J was trimmed by 5 bases and V by 1 base; bases with no gene match: 14. CDR1 is SGHVS, CDR2 FQNEAQ, per germline. The CDR3 is 18 amino acids. The CDR3 DNA sequence: TGTGCCAGCAGCTTAGTGGTGGGAACGGGCAGGGGGAACAATGAGCAGTTCTTC. Protein sequence: CASSLVVGTGRGNNEQFF.

This sequence joins TRBV5-1 and TRBJ2-2; D perhaps matches TRBD1 (6 bases). CDR1 is SGHRS, CDR2 YFSETQ, per germline. CDR3 length: 18 residues. Trimming took off 0 bases at V and 0 bases at J, with 15 bases between the two ends. As DNA, the CDR3 is TGCGCCAGCAGCTTGGCTGGGGGCCCTTCGGCGAACACCGGGGAGCTGTTTTTT. It encodes CASSLAGGPSANTGELFF.

The V and J genes are TRBV19 and TRBJ1-1, with unresolved D. Germline V gives CDR1 LNHDA, CDR2 SQIVND (reference sequence). The length of the CDR3 is 14 residues. With 7 bases removed from V and 0 bases from J, the gap between germline ends came to 12 bases. The CDR3 here is CASNHRELNTEAFF. Here the CDR3 DNA reads TGTGCCAGTAATCATCGGGAATTGAACACTGAAGCTTTCTTT.

At least ten counts were recorded for this clonotype. The chain is built from TRBV5-5 and TRBJ1-1; tentatively, D is TRBD1 (5 bases). This CDR3 region has 15 residues. The germline V gene has CDR1 SGHKS and CDR2 YYEKEE (reference sequence). V was shortened by 0 bases and J by 4 bases, with 13 bases between the two germline ends. CDR3 sequence: CASSLGSVGGTEAFF. CDR3 in DNA: TGTGCCAGCAGCTTGGGATCCGTTGGGGGCACTGAAGCTTTCTTT.

The rearrangement links TRBV20-1 to TRBJ2-1; 10 nucleotides agree with TRBD2. The CDR3 contains 16 residues. CDR1 DFQATT and CDR2 SNEGSKA come from the germline V gene (reference sequence). V dropped 0 bases and J dropped 6; count of bases not matched to a gene: 8. CDR3 sequence reads: CSARDKPSSGGNEQFF. The CDR3 DNA reads as TGCAGTGCTAGAGATAAACCTTCTAGCGGGGGCAATGAGCAGTTCTTC.

In its sample, this clonotype was seen many times. The rearrangement joins TRBV28 to TRBJ2-2; TRBD2 aligns across 8 bases. The CDR3 has 18 residues. From germline, CDR1 is MDHEN and CDR2 SYDVKM. The V gene end was trimmed by 4 bases and the J gene end by 0 bases; junction bases not matched to a gene: 10. The CDR3 spells CASSSLRRGASNTGELFF. The CDR3 region has the DNA TGTGCCAGCAGTTCCTTACGGCGGGGGGCTTCGAACACCGGGGAGCTGTTTTTT.

Worth noting for this clonotype: A junction boundary mismatches the germline segment, possibly from a read error. The rearrangement uses TRBV4-1 and TRBJ2-5, with 7 bases fitting TRBD2. There are 16 residues in the CDR3. Germline CDR1 is MGHRA and CDR2 is YSYEKL. The CDR3 reads CASSSTNSGVQETQYF. The CDR3, as DNA: TGTGCCAGCTCCTCCACCAACAGCGGGGTGCAAGAGACCCAGTACTTC.